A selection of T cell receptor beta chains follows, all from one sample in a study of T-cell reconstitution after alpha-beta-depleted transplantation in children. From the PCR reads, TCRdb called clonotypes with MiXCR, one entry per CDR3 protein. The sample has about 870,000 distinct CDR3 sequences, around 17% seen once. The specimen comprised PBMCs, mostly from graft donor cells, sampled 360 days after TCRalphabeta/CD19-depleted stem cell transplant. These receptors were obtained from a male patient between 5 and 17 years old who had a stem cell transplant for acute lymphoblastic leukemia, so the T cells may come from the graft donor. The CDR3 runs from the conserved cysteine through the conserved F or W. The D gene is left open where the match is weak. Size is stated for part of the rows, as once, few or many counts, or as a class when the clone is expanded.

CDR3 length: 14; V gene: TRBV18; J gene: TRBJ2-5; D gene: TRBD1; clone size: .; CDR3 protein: CASSPAGGVETQYF; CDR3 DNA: TGTGCCAGCTCACCCGCAGGGGGCGTGGAGACCCAGTACTTC
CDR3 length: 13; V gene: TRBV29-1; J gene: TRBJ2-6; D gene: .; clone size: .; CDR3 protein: CSVEGSGANVLTF; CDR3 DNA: TGCAGCGTTGAAGGTTCCGGGGCCAACGTCCTGACTTTC
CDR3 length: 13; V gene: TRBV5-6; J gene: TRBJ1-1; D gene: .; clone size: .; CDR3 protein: CASSLGRTIEAFF; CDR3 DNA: TGTGCCAGCAGCCTCGGACGGACCATTGAAGCTTTCTTT
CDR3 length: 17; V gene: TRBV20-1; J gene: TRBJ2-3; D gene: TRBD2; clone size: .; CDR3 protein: CCARHSGRYGRTDTQYF; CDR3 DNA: TGCTGTGCTAGGCACAGCGGGAGGTATGGCAGAACAGATACGCAGTATTTT
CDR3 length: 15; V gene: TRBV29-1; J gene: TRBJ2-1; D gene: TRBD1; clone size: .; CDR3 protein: CSVEGGQGAYNEQFF; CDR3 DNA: TGCAGCGTTGAGGGTGGACAGGGGGCTTACAATGAGCAGTTCTTC
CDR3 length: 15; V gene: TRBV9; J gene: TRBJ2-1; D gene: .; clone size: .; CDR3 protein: CASSVVVGTYNEQFF; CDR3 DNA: TGTGCCAGCAGCGTAGTAGTGGGGACCTACAATGAGCAGTTCTTC
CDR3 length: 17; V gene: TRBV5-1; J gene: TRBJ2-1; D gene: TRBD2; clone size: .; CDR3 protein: CASSLVGTSGRPNEQFF; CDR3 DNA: TGCGCCAGCAGCTTGGTCGGGACTAGCGGGAGGCCAAATGAGCAGTTCTTC
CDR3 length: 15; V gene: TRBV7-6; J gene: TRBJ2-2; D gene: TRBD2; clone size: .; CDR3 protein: CASRRASGVLGELFF; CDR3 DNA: TGTGCCAGCCGCCGGGCTAGCGGGGTACTAGGGGAGCTGTTTTTT
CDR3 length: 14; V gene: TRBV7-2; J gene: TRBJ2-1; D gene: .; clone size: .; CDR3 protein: CASSSPQRHNEQFF; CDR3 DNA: TGTGCCAGCAGCTCACCCCAGCGCCACAATGAGCAGTTCTTC
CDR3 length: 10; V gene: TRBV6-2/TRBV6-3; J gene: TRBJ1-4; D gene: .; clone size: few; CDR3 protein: CAAGNEKLFF; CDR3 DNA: TGTGCCGCTGGTAATGAAAAACTGTTTTTT
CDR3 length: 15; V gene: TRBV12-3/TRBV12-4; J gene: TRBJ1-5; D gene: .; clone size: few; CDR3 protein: CASSSQGLDNQPQHF; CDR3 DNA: TGTGCCAGCAGTTCCCAGGGGTTGGACAATCAGCCCCAGCATTTT
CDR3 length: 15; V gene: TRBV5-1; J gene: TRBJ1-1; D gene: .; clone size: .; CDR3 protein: CASSLEGLSNTEAFF; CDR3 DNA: TGCGCCAGCAGCTTGGAGGGGTTATCGAACACTGAAGCTTTCTTT
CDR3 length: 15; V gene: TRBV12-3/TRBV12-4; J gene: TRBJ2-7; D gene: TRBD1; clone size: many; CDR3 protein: CASTFRSTGFDEQYF; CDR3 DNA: TGTGCCAGTACGTTTAGATCGACAGGGTTCGACGAGCAGTACTTC
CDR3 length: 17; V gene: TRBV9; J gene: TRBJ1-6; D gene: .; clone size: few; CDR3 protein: CASSRTAGSSYNSPLHF; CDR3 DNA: TGTGCCAGCAGCCGTACGGCAGGGAGCTCCTATAATTCACCCCTCCACTTT
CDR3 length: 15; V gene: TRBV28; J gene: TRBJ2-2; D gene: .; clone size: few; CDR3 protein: CASTVGGPGTGELFF; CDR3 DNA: TGTGCCAGCACCGTGGGTGGGCCCGGGACCGGGGAGCTGTTTTTT
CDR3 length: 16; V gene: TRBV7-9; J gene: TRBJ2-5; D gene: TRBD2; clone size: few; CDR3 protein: CASSLALVAGAETQYF; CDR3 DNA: TGTGCCAGCAGCTTAGCGTTGGTGGCGGGAGCCGAGACCCAGTACTTC
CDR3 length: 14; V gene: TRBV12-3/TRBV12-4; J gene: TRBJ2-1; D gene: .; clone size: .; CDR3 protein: CAIRSGPSYNEQFF; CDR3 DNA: TGTGCCATCCGGAGCGGGCCTTCCTACAATGAGCAGTTCTTC
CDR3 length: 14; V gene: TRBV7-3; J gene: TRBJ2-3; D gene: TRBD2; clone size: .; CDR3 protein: CASSTGTSGDTQYF; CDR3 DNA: TGTGCCAGCAGCACGGGGACTAGCGGGGATACGCAGTATTTT